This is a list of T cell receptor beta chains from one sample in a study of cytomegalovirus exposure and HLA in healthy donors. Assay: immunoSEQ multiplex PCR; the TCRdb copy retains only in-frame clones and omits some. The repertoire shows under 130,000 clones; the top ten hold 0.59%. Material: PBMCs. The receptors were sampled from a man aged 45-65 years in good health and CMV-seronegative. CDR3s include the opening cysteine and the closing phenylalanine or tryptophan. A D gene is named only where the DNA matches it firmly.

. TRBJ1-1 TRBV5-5 CASSFTQGVTEAFF TGTGCCAGCAGCTTTACACAGGGTGTCACTGAAGCTTTCTTT
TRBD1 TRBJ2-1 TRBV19 CASSMTGWGEQFF TGTGCCAGTAGTATGACAGGGTGGGGGGAGCAGTTCTTC
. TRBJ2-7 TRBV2 CASSRLSSYEQYF TGTGCCAGCAGTAGACTCAGCTCCTACGAGCAGTACTTC
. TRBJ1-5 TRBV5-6 CASSLGTRISPQHF TGTGCCAGCAGCTTAGGGACACGGATTTCGCCCCAGCATTTT
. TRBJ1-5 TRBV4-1 CASSQQSRQPQHF TGCGCCAGCAGCCAACAGTCTCGTCAGCCCCAGCATTTT
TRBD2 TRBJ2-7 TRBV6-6 CASSLAAGGPGEQYF TGTGCCAGCAGTCTAGCGGCGGGAGGGCCGGGCGAGCAGTACTTC
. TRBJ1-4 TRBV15 CATSRDISAIEKLFF TGTGCCACCAGCAGGGACATATCAGCGATTGAAAAACTGTTTTTT
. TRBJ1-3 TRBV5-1 CASKEGEKAGNTIYF TGCGCCAGCAAAGAGGGTGAGAAGGCTGGAAACACCATATATTTT
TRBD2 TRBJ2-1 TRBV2 CASDKEGTSGGSSYNEQFF TGTGCCAGCGATAAGGAGGGGACTAGCGGGGGAAGCTCCTACAATGAGCAGTTCTTC
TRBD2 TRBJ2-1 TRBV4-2 CASSQGSSGRNVEQFF TGTGCCAGCAGCCAAGGTTCTAGCGGGAGGAACGTTGAGCAGTTCTTC
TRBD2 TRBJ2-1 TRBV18 CASSPNPLAGVGSYNEQFF TGTGCCAGCTCACCTAACCCGTTAGCGGGAGTCGGGTCCTACAATGAGCAGTTCTTC
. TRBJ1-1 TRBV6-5 CASTSAGGRTEAFF TGTGCCAGCACCTCTGCCGGGGGAAGGACTGAAGCTTTCTTT
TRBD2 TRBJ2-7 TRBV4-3 CASSQSWRLAGHEQYF TGCGCCAGCAGCCAGTCTTGGCGGCTAGCGGGTCACGAGCAGTACTTC
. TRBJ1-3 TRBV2 CASSLGGGGNTIYF TGTGCCAGCAGTCTGGGGGGAGGAGGAAACACCATATATTTT
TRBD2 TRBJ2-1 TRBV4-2 CASSQAHLGGNEQFF TGTGCCAGCAGCCAAGCCCACCTGGGGGGGAATGAGCAGTTCTTC
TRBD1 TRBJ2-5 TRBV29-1 CSHRDSGETQYF TGCAGCCATAGGGACAGCGGAGAGACCCAGTACTTC
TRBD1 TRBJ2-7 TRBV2 CASSVDVTGGSYEQYF TGTGCCAGCAGTGTCGATGTTACAGGGGGTTCTTACGAGCAGTACTTC
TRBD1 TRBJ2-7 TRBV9 CASSPRTGQTYEQYF TGTGCCAGCAGCCCCCGGACAGGTCAAACATACGAGCAGTACTTC
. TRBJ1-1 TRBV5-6 CASSWAGNTEAFF TGTGCCAGCAGCTGGGCAGGGAACACTGAAGCTTTCTTT
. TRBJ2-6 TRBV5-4 CASREGRNGANVLTF TGTGCCAGCAGGGAGGGCAGAAATGGGGCCAACGTCCTGACTTTC
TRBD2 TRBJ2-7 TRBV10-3 CAISTSGSRYEQYF TGTGCCATCAGCACTAGCGGGAGTCGATACGAGCAGTACTTC
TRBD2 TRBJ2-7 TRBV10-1 CANRALAGGADEQYF TGCGCCAACAGAGCACTAGCGGGAGGTGCGGACGAGCAGTACTTC
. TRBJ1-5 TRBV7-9 CASSLASQPQHF TGTGCCAGCAGCTTAGCTAGCCAGCCCCAGCATTTT
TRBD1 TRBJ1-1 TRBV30 CACPRGQVNTEAFF TGTGCCTGCCCGAGGGGACAGGTGAACACTGAAGCTTTCTTT
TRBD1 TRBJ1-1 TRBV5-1 CASSPGGENTEAFF TGCGCCAGCAGCCCAGGGGGCGAGAACACTGAAGCTTTCTTT
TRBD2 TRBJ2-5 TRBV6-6 CASSSSGAQETQYF TGTGCCAGCAGTTCTAGCGGGGCGCAAGAGACCCAGTACTTC
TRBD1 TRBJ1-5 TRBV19 CASSGRAGGSNQPQHF TGTGCCAGTAGTGGTCGTGCAGGGGGTAGCAATCAGCCCCAGCATTTT
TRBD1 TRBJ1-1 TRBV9 CASSVGRGDTEAFF TGTGCCAGCAGCGTTGGCAGGGGGGACACTGAAGCTTTCTTT
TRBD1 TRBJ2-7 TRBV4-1 CASSLGTGGFEEQYF TGCGCCAGCAGCCTGGGGACAGGGGGCTTCGAAGAGCAGTACTTC
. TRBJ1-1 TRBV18 CASLRSERWTEDFF TGTGCCAGCCTGAGAAGCGAACGGTGGACTGAAGATTTCTTT
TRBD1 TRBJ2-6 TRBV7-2 CASSLAGQGIGTGANVLTF TGTGCCAGCAGCTTAGCTGGACAGGGGATTGGTACTGGGGCCAACGTCCTGACTTTC
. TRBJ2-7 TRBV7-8 CASSLAMPVYEQYF TGTGCCAGCAGCTTAGCGATGCCAGTCTACGAGCAGTACTTC
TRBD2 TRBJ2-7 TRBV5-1 CASSLVLAGDYEQYF TGCGCCAGCAGCTTGGTTTTAGCGGGCGACTACGAGCAGTACTTC
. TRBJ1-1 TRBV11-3 CASRGGRSLNTEAFF TGTGCCAGCAGGGGGGGTCGCAGCTTGAACACTGAAGCTTTCTTT
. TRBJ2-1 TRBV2 CAITMQMALSNEQFF TGTGCCATTACTATGCAGATGGCCCTCAGCAATGAGCAGTTCTTC
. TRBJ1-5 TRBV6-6 CASSYSREGQPQHF TGTGCCAGCAGTTACTCAAGGGAGGGTCAGCCCCAGCATTTT
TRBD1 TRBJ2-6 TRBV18 CASSPPGQGTGANVLTF TGTGCCAGCTCACCACCGGGACAGGGAACTGGGGCCAACGTCCTGACTTTC
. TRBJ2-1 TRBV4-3 CASSQGFGIEERNEQFF TGCGCCAGCAGCCAAGGGTTCGGGATAGAGGAACGCAATGAGCAGTTCTTC
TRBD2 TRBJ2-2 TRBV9 CASTLAGGPGTGELFF TGTGCCAGCACTCTAGCGGGGGGGCCTGGCACCGGGGAGCTGTTTTTT
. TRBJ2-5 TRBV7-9 CASSLAGAQYF TGTGCCAGCAGCTTAGCCGGGGCCCAGTACTTC
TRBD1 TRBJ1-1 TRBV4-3 CASRLDRDGTEAFF TGCGCCAGCAGACTAGACAGGGATGGGACTGAAGCTTTCTTT
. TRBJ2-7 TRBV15 CATSRGSPYEQYF TGTGCCACCAGCAGAGGGAGTCCCTACGAGCAGTACTTC
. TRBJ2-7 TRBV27 CASSLRARYEQYF TGTGCCAGCAGCCTCAGGGCGCGCTACGAGCAGTACTTC
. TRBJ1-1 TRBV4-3 CASSQEGGSTEAFF TGCGCCAGCAGCCAAGAGGGGGGTAGCACTGAAGCTTTCTTT
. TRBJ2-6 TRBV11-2 CASSPIQWGANVLTF TGTGCCAGCAGTCCAATACAGTGGGGGGCCAACGTCCTGACTTTC
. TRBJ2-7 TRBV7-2 CASSLVATPRGYEQYF TGTGCCAGCAGCTTAGTAGCGACCCCAAGGGGGTACGAGCAGTACTTC
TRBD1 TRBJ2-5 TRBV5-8 CASSDRDRGLETQYF TGTGCCAGCAGCGACCGGGACAGGGGGCTGGAGACCCAGTACTTC
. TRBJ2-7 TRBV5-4 CASSLGGQIYEQYF TGTGCCAGCAGCTTGGGCGGTCAGATATACGAGCAGTACTTC
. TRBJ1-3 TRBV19 CASRRGSGNTIYF TGTGCCAGTCGCAGGGGATCTGGAAACACCATATATTTT
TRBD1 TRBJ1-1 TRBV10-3 CAIAAGQTSNTEAFF TGTGCCATCGCCGCGGGACAGACCTCTAACACTGAAGCTTTCTTT
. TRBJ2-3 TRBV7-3 CASSLLGTEDTQYF TGTGCCAGCAGCTTACTGGGGACTGAAGATACGCAGTATTTT
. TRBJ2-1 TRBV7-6 CASTAGGSYNEQFF TGTGCCAGCACCGCGGGTGGCTCCTACAATGAGCAGTTCTTC